The source of this T cell receptor beta chain is a study of T cells in Graves' hyperthyroidism and ophthalmopathy. Study-level information: Peripheral blood specimens were obtained at initial diagnosis, prior to any treatment.

Amplification targeted TCR beta CDR3 regions from RNA transcripts. The HTBI primer set served for first-round RT-PCR of the TCR CDR3. MiXCR, applied by TCRdb to the multiplex PCR reads, yields one record per CDR3 protein. The data show roughly 660,000 distinct CDR3 sequences, about 18% seen once. The PBMCs had their origin in 8.5 to 10 ml of fresh peripheral blood. Comments on this clonotype: The antigen remains undetermined.

Notes on the study in general: Separation of ophthalmopathy from stable hyperthyroidism was achieved by a 13 V-J model.

The V gene's germline CDR1 is KGHSH and CDR2 LQKENI. The ends lost 1 base at V and 5 bases at J; junction bases unmatched: 8. CDR3 length: 16 amino acids. V and J are TRBV18 and TRBJ2-7, with 10 bases aligning to TRBD2. Specimen: blood. This TCR derives from a man aged 50 or older with Graves' hyperthyroidism. CDR3 bases: TGTGCCAGCTCACCACAAGTAGCGGGAGGTCGGAACGAGCAGTACTTC. Protein sequence: CASSPQVAGGRNEQYF.